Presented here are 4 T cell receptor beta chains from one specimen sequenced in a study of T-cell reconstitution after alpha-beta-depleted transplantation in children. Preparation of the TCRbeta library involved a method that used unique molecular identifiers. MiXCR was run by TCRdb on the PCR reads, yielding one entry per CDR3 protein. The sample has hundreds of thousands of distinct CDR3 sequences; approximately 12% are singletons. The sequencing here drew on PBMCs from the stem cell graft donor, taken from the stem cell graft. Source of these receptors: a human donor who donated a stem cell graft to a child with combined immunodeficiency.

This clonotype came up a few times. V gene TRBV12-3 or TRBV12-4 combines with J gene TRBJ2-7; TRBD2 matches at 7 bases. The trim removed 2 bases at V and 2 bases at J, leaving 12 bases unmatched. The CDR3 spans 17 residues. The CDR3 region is CASSLFRLAVPAYEQYF. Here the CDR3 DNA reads TGTGCCAGCAGTTTATTTCGTCTAGCGGTCCCAGCCTACGAGCAGTACTTC.

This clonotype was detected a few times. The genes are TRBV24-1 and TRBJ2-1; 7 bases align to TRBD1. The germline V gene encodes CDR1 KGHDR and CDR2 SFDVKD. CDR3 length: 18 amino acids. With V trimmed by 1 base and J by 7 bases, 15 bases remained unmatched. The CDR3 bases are TGTGCCACCAGTGATTTAGGGTCCGGGACAGCGACGGGAAATGAGCAGTTCTTC. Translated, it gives CATSDLGSGTATGNEQFF.

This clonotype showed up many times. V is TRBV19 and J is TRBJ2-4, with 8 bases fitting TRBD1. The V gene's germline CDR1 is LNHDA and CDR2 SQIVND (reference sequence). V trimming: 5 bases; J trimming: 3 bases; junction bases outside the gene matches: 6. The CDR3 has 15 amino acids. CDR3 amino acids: CASSVQGDGKNIQYF. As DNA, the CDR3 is TGTGCCAGTAGTGTACAGGGGGACGGCAAAAACATTCAGTACTTC.

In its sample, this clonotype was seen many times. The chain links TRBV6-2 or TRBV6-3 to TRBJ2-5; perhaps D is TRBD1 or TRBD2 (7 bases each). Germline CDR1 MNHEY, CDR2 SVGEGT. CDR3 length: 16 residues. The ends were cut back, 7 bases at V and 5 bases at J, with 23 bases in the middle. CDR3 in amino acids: CASTAGGALWVETQYF. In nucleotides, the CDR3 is TGTGCCAGCACAGCAGGGGGGGCTTTATGGGTGGAGACCCAGTACTTC.